This is a list of T cell receptor beta chains from one sample in a study of OX40 agonist ivuxolimab in advanced cancers. TCRdb's table, derived via immunoSEQ multiplex PCR, lists solely in-frame clones and lacks some. The table has over 55,000 clones, about 88% seen once; the top ten hold 2% to 2.5%. This sample comprised CD4+ or CD8+ T cells sorted from blood, obtained in a trial of the OX40 agonist ivuxolimab. These receptors all come from an adult with an advanced solid tumor such as melanoma, head and neck, liver or kidney cancer. Both conserved end residues are part of each CDR3. Each record gives: CDR3 DNA, CDR3 protein, D gene, V gene, J gene, clone size. The D gene is left open where the match is weak. Clone size appears in some rows only: once, few, many, or a class for an expanded clone.

TGTGCCAGCAGCTCCGGGGGGGATACGCAGTATTTT	CASSSGGDTQYF	TRBD2	TRBV7-2	TRBJ2-3	.
TGTGCCAGCAGCCAGGGGGGTCCGGGGCCCTACAATGAGCAGTTCTTC	CASSQGGPGPYNEQFF	.	TRBV14	TRBJ2-1	.
TGTGCCAGCAGGTCGACAGGGGGACTGGCTGAAGCTTTCTTT	CASRSTGGLAEAFF	TRBD1	TRBV6-5	TRBJ1-1	few
TGTGCCAGCAGTGAAATTCTCGGTGGAGTGAGCTCCTACAATGAGCAGTTCTTC	CASSEILGGVSSYNEQFF	.	TRBV6-1	TRBJ2-1	.
TGTGCCAGCAGCCGGGACAGTCGCCGGCAGTTCTTC	CASSRDSRRQFF	TRBD1	TRBV11-2	TRBJ2-1	.
TGTGCCAGCAGTTTTCACAGGGGGGGGGTCCAAGAGACCCAGTACTTC	CASSFHRGGVQETQYF	.	TRBV27	TRBJ2-5	.
TGTGCCAGTAGTGGCCGGGTTGAGGGGACTGAAGCTTTCTTT	CASSGRVEGTEAFF	.	TRBV19	TRBJ1-1	few
TGTGCCAGCAGCCGCGGGGGGGGCTACGAGCAGTACTTC	CASSRGGGYEQYF	TRBD2	TRBV11-1	TRBJ2-7	.
TGTGCCAGCAGCTTGGAACTAGCCGAGTTCTACGAGCAGTACTTC	CASSLELAEFYEQYF	.	TRBV5-4	TRBJ2-7	.
TGTGCCAGCAGTTTGCCCAGAGGGCCCTACGAGCAGTACTTC	CASSLPRGPYEQYF	.	TRBV28	TRBJ2-7	.
TGTGCCAGCAGCTTGGCTGGGGAAGGCTACTACACCTTC	CASSLAGEGYYTF	.	TRBV5-4	TRBJ1-2	.
TGTGCCAGCAGCCCAGGGACAGGGGCCGGAAACACCATATATTTT	CASSPGTGAGNTIYF	TRBD1	TRBV5-4	TRBJ1-3	.
TGTGCCAGCAGTAAGGACAGGGGAAAATATGGCTACACCTTC	CASSKDRGKYGYTF	TRBD1	TRBV6-5	TRBJ1-2	.
TGTGCCAGCAGCTTAGCGCTCCCCCGGGAGCCCTACGAGCAGTACTTC	CASSLALPREPYEQYF	.	TRBV7-9	TRBJ2-7	.
TGCGCCAGCAGCCAAGTAGACGGGACTAGCTACTACAATGAGCAGTTCTTC	CASSQVDGTSYYNEQFF	TRBD2	TRBV4-1	TRBJ2-1	.
TGCGCCAGCAGCCAATCCGTCTACGTGGGGCTCTTCGCTTTCTTT	CASSQSVYVGLFAFF	.	TRBV4-3	TRBJ1-1	.
TGCGCCAGCAGCTTGGACAGGGTAAACATGGACTATGGCTACACCTTC	CASSLDRVNMDYGYTF	.	TRBV5-1	TRBJ1-2	.
TGCGCCAGCAGCTTGGGCCAGGGGCTAAGGTCCTCTGGAAACACCATATATTTT	CASSLGQGLRSSGNTIYF	.	TRBV5-1	TRBJ1-3	.
TGTGCCAGTAGTATACCGACAGGGGGCGCGAGCAATCAGCCCCAGCATTTT	CASSIPTGGASNQPQHF	TRBD1	TRBV19	TRBJ1-5	.
TGTGCCAGCAGCTCCCTAGGATCGCCAGGCAATCAGCCCCAGCATTTT	CASSSLGSPGNQPQHF	.	TRBV27	TRBJ1-5	.
TGTGCCATCAGTGAACCCAGGGGCCCCGTGCCCGTCTTT	CAISEPRGPVPVF	.	TRBV10-3	TRBJ1-1	.
TGTGCCAGCAGTTTATTGGGCGGGGAGCTGTTTTTT	CASSLLGGELFF	.	TRBV28	TRBJ2-2	.
TGCAGCGTCGGGGAGGGGTATTACAATGAGCAGTTCTTC	CSVGEGYYNEQFF	TRBD2	TRBV29-1	TRBJ2-1	.
TGTGCCAGCAGCACCATGACAGGGGGCGTCACTGAAGCTTTCTTT	CASSTMTGGVTEAFF	TRBD1	TRBV7-2	TRBJ1-1	.
TGTGCCAGCAGTTATATCAGGGGCGAGCAGTACTTC	CASSYIRGEQYF	.	TRBV6-5	TRBJ2-7	once
TGTGCCAGCAGCTTTTTCAGGGGCGCCAACTATGGCTACACCTTC	CASSFFRGANYGYTF	.	TRBV13	TRBJ1-2	.
TGTGCCAGCAGCTTAGCGTTTCGGGGGGGTTGGGATGGCTACACCTTC	CASSLAFRGGWDGYTF	.	TRBV7-2	TRBJ1-2	.
TGTGCCAGCAGCCAAGGCCGGGCGGTTGATGAAAAACTGTTTTTT	CASSQGRAVDEKLFF	.	TRBV14	TRBJ1-4	.
TGCAGCGTTGTCTCGGAGGGTGCCTATGGCTACACCTTC	CSVVSEGAYGYTF	.	TRBV29-1	TRBJ1-2	.
TGTGCCAGCAGTTCGTACTCGGGGGCCCCTTACAATGAGCAGTTCTTC	CASSSYSGAPYNEQFF	.	TRBV28	TRBJ2-1	.
TGTGCCAGCAGCTTCCAGGGGGGGGTATCGGAAAGGCTGTTTTTT	CASSFQGGVSERLFF	TRBD1	TRBV7-2	TRBJ1-4	.
TGTGCCAGCAGTTCTACTAGCGGGGGATACAATGAGCAGTTCTTC	CASSSTSGGYNEQFF	TRBD2	TRBV5-4	TRBJ2-1	.
TGTGCCAGCAGCCCTCCCGGGCGGAATGAGCAGTTCTTC	CASSPPGRNEQFF	.	TRBV7-3	TRBJ2-1	.
TGCGCCAGCAGCCTTCGGGTAGCCGGGAATGAGCAGTTCTTC	CASSLRVAGNEQFF	.	TRBV5-1	TRBJ2-1	.
TGTGCCAGCAGCGAACATCCCAGCTCCTATAATTCACCCCTCCACTTT	CASSEHPSSYNSPLHF	.	TRBV5-5	TRBJ1-6	.
TGTGCCAGCAGTCCAGGGGACCCAGGCTATGGCTACACCTTC	CASSPGDPGYGYTF	.	TRBV11-3	TRBJ1-2	once
TGCGCCAGCAGGCCATTAGCGGGAGTTCCGGATACGCAGTATTTT	CASRPLAGVPDTQYF	TRBD2	TRBV5-1	TRBJ2-3	few
TGTGCCAGCTCCCAGGTCAATTCACCCCTCCACTTT	CASSQVNSPLHF	.	TRBV6-4	TRBJ1-6	.
TGTGCCAGCAGCCAGACCCTATTCCTGCATTTT	CASSQTLFLHF	.	TRBV5-5	TRBJ2-3	.
TGCAGCGTTGAGTCGGGCCTTTTTAGGGATACGCAGTATTTT	CSVESGLFRDTQYF	.	TRBV29-1	TRBJ2-3	.
TGTGCCAGCACCAAAGGCAGGGAAGAGACCCAGTACTTC	CASTKGREETQYF	.	TRBV2	TRBJ2-5	.
TGTGCCAGCAGTTCTGGACAGGGGGAGAACATGAACACTGAAGCTTTCTTT	CASSSGQGENMNTEAFF	TRBD1	TRBV27	TRBJ1-1	.